This T cell receptor (beta chain) was identified during a study of T-cell memory formation after mild COVID-19. TCRdb fed the 5' RACE reads into MiXCR, producing one record per CDR3 protein. The data show 450,000 or so distinct CDR3 sequences, with around 19% seen just once and 8.4% held by the top ten. With 6 bases removed from V and 0 bases from J, the gap between germline ends came to 22 bases. There are 18 residues in the CDR3. The TCR originated in an adult woman who had mild COVID-19 (a few samples of this study predate the infection). Cell type and time point are not known. Material: PBMCs or a T cell subset sorted from them (not recorded which). The V gene is TRBV12-3 or TRBV12-4, the J gene TRBJ2-3; D is possibly TRBD2 (7 bases). The CDR3 DNA sequence: TGTGCCAGCAGCTCCCCGGGGGGCCCCCGCTCTAGCACAGATACGCAGTATTTT. Translated, it gives CASSSPGGPRSSTDTQYF.